This T cell receptor (beta chain) was sequenced for a study of cytomegalovirus exposure and HLA in healthy donors. Study information: Around 86 million unique TCRs, all from HLA-typed donors, were included in an early release of the data.

Germline CDR1 reads SGDLS; CDR2 reads YYNGEE. This CDR3 is 12 amino acids long. The study, taken as a whole, reports: A later analysis linked a missense variant in DCLRE1C to the trimming of TCR beta V and J genes.

In the case of this clone: Its specificity is not known. Mismatch with germline at one junction end may stem from a read error.

Primers included in the PCR were 60 Vbeta and 13 Jbeta primers. Some clones are missing from TCRdb's copy, which holds only in-frame ones; the method was immunoSEQ multiplex PCR. The sample has some 130,000 clones. V gene TRBV9 combines with J gene TRBJ1-1; unclear D gene. This TCR derives from a man between 18 and 29 years old in good health and CMV-seronegative. Sequences were obtained from PBMCs. CDR3 residues: CASSVAMGQPLF. In nucleotides, the CDR3 is TGTGCCAGCAGCGTAGCTATGGGCCAGCCTCTTTTT.